Each of the 7 T cell receptor beta chains below was sequenced from the same sample in a study of OX40 agonist ivuxolimab in advanced cancers. Library construction relied on the immunoSEQ multiplex PCR assay. TCRdb obtained this table from immuneACCESS and retained in-frame rearrangements with V and J assigned. These tables miss some clones; where compared with another copy, unresolved V genes account for less than half of the shortfall, and the remainder is unexplained. The sample includes tens of thousands of clones, with 80% to 95% observed a single time. The top ten clonotypes cover less than 0.6% of the sample. Sequencing used CD4+ or CD8+ T cells sorted from blood, obtained in a trial of the OX40 agonist ivuxolimab. These receptors all come from an adult with an advanced solid tumor such as melanoma, head and neck, liver or kidney cancer.

The sample holds one count of this clone. This chain joins TRBV29-1 and TRBJ2-5; D possibly corresponds to TRBD1 (5 bases). The CDR3 is 12 amino acids. CDR1 is SQVTM, CDR2 ANQGSEA, per germline. V lost 2 bases and J 4 bases, leaving 8 bases between the germline ends. The DNA for the CDR3 is TGCAGCGTTGAAAGTCAGGGAGAGACCCAGTACTTC. As protein: CSVESQGETQYF.

J is TRBJ2-6 and V is TRBV19; D is ambiguous. The CDR3 is 15 amino acids. Trimming shortened V by 6 bases and J by 2 bases, and 11 bases separated the two germline ends. Germline V gene sequence: CDR1 LNHDA, CDR2 SQIVND (reference sequence). CDR3 sequence reads: CASSPRATGANVLTF. The CDR3 nucleotides are TGTGCCAGTAGCCCCCGAGCCACTGGGGCCAACGTCCTGACTTTC.

V is TRBV11-2 and J is TRBJ2-2, with D perhaps TRBD1 (5 bases). In germline, CDR1 is SGHAT, CDR2 FQNNGV. The ends were cut back, 1 base at V and 4 bases at J, with 10 bases in the middle. The CDR3 is 15 residues long. For the CDR3, the DNA is TGTGCCAGCAGCTTAGTGGGGCTGAGCACCGGGGAGCTGTTTTTT. Translating it yields CASSLVGLSTGELFF.

The chain has TRBV5-6 and TRBJ2-1, with 7 nucleotides matching TRBD2. The CDR3 runs to 14 residues. V lost 6 bases and J lost 4; bases outside the gene matches: 7. CDR1 SGHDT and CDR2 YYEEEE come from the germline V gene. The CDR3 nucleotides read TGTGCCAGCATCCCTAGCGGTGATTACAATGAGCAGTTCTTC. Encoded protein: CASIPSGDYNEQFF.

This clone was picked up one time. This CDR3 is CASSSSSGTNYEQYF. CDR3 bases: TGTGCCAGCAGTTCCAGTAGCGGGACAAACTACGAGCAGTACTTC. The chain links TRBV6-6 to TRBJ2-7; 8 bases align to TRBD2. This CDR3 is built from 15 residues. The junction had 8 bases not matched to a gene; V was cut back by 4 bases and J by 3 bases. CDR1 is MNHNY and CDR2 is SVGAGI in the germline V gene (reference sequence).

The chain employs TRBV4-2 and TRBJ2-5, with D unresolved. CDR3 length equals 12 residues. V lost 3 bases to trimming and J lost 6 bases, with 8 bases between them. Germline V gene data show CDR1 as LGHNA and CDR2 as YNFKEQ. The CDR3 nucleotides read TGTGCCAGCAGCCACCCCGACCAGACCCAGTACTTC. Its translation is CASSHPDQTQYF.

The chain uses TRBV7-2 and TRBJ2-7, with 7 positions matching TRBD1. The V and J ends lost 6 bases and 5 bases, in that order; junction bases with no gene match: 7. The germline V gene encodes CDR1 SGHTA and CDR2 FQGNSA. The CDR3 is 13 residues long. As DNA, the CDR3 is TGTGCCAGCAGTTCCGGGACAGTCAACGAGCAGTACTTC. This codes for CASSSGTVNEQYF.